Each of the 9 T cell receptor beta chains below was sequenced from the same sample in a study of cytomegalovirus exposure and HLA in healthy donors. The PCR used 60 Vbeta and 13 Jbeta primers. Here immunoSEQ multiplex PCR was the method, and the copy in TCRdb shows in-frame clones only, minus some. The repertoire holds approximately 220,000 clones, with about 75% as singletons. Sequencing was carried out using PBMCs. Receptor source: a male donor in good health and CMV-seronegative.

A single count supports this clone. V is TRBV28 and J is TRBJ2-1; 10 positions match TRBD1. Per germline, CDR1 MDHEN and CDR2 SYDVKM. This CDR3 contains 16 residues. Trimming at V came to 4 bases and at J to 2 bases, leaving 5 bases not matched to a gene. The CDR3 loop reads CASSSNDRGPYNEQFF. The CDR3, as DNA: TGTGCCAGCAGTTCAAACGACAGGGGGCCCTACAATGAGCAGTTCTTC.

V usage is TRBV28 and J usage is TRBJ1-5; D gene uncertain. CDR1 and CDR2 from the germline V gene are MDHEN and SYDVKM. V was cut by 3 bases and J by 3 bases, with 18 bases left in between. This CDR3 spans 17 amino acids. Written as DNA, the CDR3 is TGTGCCAGCAGTTTCTTCAGAAGGGAGATCATCAATCAGCCCCAGCATTTT. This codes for CASSFFRREIINQPQHF.

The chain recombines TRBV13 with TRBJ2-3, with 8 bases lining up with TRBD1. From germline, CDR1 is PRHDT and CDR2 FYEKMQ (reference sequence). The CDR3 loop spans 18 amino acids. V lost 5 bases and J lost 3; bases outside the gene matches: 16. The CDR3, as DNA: TGTGCCAGCAGCCCACTAGGACAGGGACCCCTCTTGACAGATACGCAGTATTTT. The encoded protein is CASSPLGQGPLLTDTQYF.

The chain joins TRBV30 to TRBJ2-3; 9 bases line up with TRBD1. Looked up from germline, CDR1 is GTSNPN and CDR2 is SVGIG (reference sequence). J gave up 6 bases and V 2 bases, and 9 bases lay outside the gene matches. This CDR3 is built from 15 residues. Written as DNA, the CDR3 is TGTGCCTGGAGTCCCACAGGGGGCGGCTGGGATACGCAGTATTTT. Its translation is CAWSPTGGGWDTQYF.

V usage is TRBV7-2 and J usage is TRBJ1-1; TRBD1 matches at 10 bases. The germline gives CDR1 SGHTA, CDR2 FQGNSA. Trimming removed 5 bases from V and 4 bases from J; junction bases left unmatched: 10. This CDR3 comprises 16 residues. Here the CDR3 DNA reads TGTGCCAGCAGCCAAGACCGGGACAGGGGAGGCACTGAAGCTTTCTTT. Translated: CASSQDRDRGGTEAFF.

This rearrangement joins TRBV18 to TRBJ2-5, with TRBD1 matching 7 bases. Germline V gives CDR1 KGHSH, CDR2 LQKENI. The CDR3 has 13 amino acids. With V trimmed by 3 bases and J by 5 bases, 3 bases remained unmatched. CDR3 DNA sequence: TGTGCCAGCTCACCGGGACAGTCGGAGACCCAGTACTTC. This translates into CASSPGQSETQYF.

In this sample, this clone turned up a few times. The DNA for the CDR3 is TGTGCCAGCAGCTTAAGAGGGTTCGACGAGCAGTACTTC. Translating gives CASSLRGFDEQYF. V and J are TRBV7-3 and TRBJ2-7; D might be TRBD2 (5 bases). V was pared by 1 base and J by 5 bases, with 9 bases between. CDR1 SGHTA and CDR2 FQGTGA come from the germline V gene. The CDR3 is made up of 13 amino acids. The full variable domain, in which reference TRBV7-3 and TRBJ2-7 provide the parts outside the CDR3, is GAGVSQTPSNKVTEKGKYVELRCDPISGHTALYWYRQSLGQGPEFLIYFQGTGAADDSGLPNDRFFAVRPEGSVSTLKIQRTERGDSAVYLCASSLRGFDEQYFGPGTRLTVT.

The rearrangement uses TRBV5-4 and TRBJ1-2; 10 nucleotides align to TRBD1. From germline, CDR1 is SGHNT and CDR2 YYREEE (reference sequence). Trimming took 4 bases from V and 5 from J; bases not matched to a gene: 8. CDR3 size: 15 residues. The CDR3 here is CASSPLTGGKYGYTF. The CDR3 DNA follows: TGTGCCAGCAGCCCACTGACAGGGGGCAAATATGGCTACACCTTC.

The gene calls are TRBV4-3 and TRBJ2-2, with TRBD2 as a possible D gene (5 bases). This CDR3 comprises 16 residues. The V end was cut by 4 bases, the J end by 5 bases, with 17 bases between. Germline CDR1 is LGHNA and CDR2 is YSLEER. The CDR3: CASSPGRGRSTGELFF. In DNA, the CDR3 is TGCGCCAGCAGCCCCGGTCGGGGAAGGTCAACCGGGGAGCTGTTTTTT.